A single TCR beta chain is shown here with its context. This specimen comes from a study of Ad26.COV2.S vaccination and SARS-CoV-2 variants. Treatment indicated: roughly 20 received Ad26.COV2.S at low or high dose, single or two shots; roughly 5 received placebo; per-sample allocation not given. The investigators took samples on day 63 after the first vaccine or placebo injection. The germline gives CDR1 SNHLY, CDR2 FYNNEI. This CDR3 has 13 residues. V gave up 5 bases and J gave up 5 bases, with 12 bases separating them. The method was immunoSEQ multiplex PCR; TCRdb's version includes in-frame clones alone and lacks a portion of them. The sample comprises roughly 390,000 clones, about nine tenths of which are singletons, and 3% to 3.5% rests with the top ten.

The chain is built from TRBV2 and TRBJ2-5; D is perhaps TRBD2 (6 bases). This receptor was identified in a person between 18 and 65 years old who received the Ad26.COV2.S COVID-19 vaccine or a placebo. This sample comprised peripheral blood, obtained in a trial of Ad26.COV2.S vaccine versus placebo. CDR3 nucleotides: TGTGCCAGCAGTCTGGGACTCTATGAGACCCAGTACTTC. Its translation: CASSLGLYETQYF.